The T cell receptor beta chain under discussion was sequenced for a study of T cells in Graves' hyperthyroidism and ophthalmopathy. Broader study findings: The authors' 13 V-J model separated ophthalmopathy from stable hyperthyroidism.

Many counts were recorded for this clonotype. What it recognizes is unknown. TCR beta CDR3 regions were amplified from RNA. The HTBI primer set drove a first-round RT-PCR of the TCR CDR3. TCRdb processed the multiplex PCR reads anew with MiXCR; each CDR3 protein has one entry. The table has approximately 610,000 distinct CDR3 sequences, roughly 14% seen once. The sequence was obtained from a woman aged 40 to 50 with Graves' ophthalmopathy. Sequencing used blood.

The CDR3: CASSLVVLYSYEQYF. Written as DNA, the CDR3 is TGTGCCAGCAGTTTAGTCGTACTTTACTCCTACGAGCAGTACTTC. This chain connects TRBV27 to TRBJ2-7; the D is unclear. There are 15 residues in the CDR3. Trimming stripped 2 bases from V and 0 bases from J, with 11 bases between. The germline V gene encodes CDR1 MNHEY and CDR2 SMNVEV (reference sequence).